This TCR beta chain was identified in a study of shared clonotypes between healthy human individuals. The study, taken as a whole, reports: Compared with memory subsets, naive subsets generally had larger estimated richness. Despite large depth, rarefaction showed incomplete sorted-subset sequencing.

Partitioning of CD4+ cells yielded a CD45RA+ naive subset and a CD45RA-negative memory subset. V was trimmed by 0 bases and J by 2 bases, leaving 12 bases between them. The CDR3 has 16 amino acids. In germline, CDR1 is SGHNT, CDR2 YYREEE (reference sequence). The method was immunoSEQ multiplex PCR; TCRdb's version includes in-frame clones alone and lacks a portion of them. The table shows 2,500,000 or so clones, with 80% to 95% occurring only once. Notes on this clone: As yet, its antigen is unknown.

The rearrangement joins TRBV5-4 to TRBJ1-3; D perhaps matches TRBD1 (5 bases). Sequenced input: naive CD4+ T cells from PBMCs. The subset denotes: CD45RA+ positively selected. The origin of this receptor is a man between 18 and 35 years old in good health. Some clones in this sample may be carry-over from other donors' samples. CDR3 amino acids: CASSLGEEQAGNTIYF. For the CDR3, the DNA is TGTGCCAGCAGCTTGGGGGAAGAACAGGCTGGAAACACCATATATTTT.